This T cell receptor (beta chain) comes out of a study of T cell responses to AZD1222 COVID-19 vaccine. Broader study findings: Dominant CD4 TCR responses targeted spike regions 160-218 and 743-854. Just a handful of AZD1222 recipients tested seropositive at baseline. The sample set comprised mostly white British donors with more females, and clonal diversity was possibly underestimated. None of the repertoires were sampled until the peak T cell response had passed.

About this clone itself: Its antigen remains unidentified.

The data were produced by immunoSEQ multiplex PCR, yet TCRdb's version contains in-frame clones alone and is incomplete. Among some 120,000 clones listed, 85% were seen once. CDR1 is SEHNR and CDR2 is FQNEAQ in the germline V gene (reference sequence). The CDR3 runs to 16 residues. V lost 11 bases and J 0 bases, leaving 20 bases between the germline ends. The V gene is TRBV7-9, the J gene TRBJ1-3, with a weak D call TRBD1 (5 bases). The clonotype comes from an adult who received the AZD1222 COVID-19 vaccine. Sequencing used peripheral blood, obtained 28 days after the second AZD1222 dose. The CDR3 DNA reads as TGTGCCGGAAGAGAGGGGCCCTCGGACTCTGGAAACACCATATATTTT. Translated, it gives CAGREGPSDSGNTIYF.